The clone carrying this T cell receptor (beta chain) has just one count. Its antigen remains unknown. One end of the junction does not line up with germline, which may come from a read error. The data derive from a study of prognosis after radiotherapy for stage I lung cancer. About the study: Squamous cell carcinoma affected over 5 patients, adenocarcinoma roughly twelve. Study-wide results and caveats: It is unknown whether the expanded TCR clones recognize the tumor. When patients developed distant metastases, their Shannon entropy after stereotactic body radiation therapy was lower.

CDR3 length: 17 amino acids. From germline, CDR1 is DFQATT and CDR2 SNEGSKA (reference sequence). The TCR beta CDR3 region was amplified from genomic DNA, with two rounds of multiplex PCR being used for the amplification. Primers were specific to each TRBV and TRBJ gene in first-round PCR. Amplification in the second PCR round was performed with universal primers. TCRdb reanalysed the multiplex PCR reads using MiXCR and keeps one entry per CDR3 protein. The sample lists about 27,000 distinct CDR3 sequences; 25% to 30% were seen once. The input for sequencing was PBMCs, taken before or after stereotactic body radiation therapy (not recorded which). The TCR sequence derives from a donor over 45 with non-small cell lung cancer. The chain joins TRBV20-1 to TRBJ2-7; TRBD2 matches at 11 bases. CDR3: CSAIEASGRPSSYEQYF. The CDR3 DNA reads as TGCAGTGCTATAGAGGCTAGCGGGAGGCCAAGCTCCTATGAGCAGTACTTC.